The clone carrying this TCR beta chain was recorded many times. What it binds is unknown. The V gene lost 0 bases and the J gene lost 4 bases, with 25 bases spanning the gap. Germline CDR1 and CDR2: LGHNA and YSLEER. The CDR3 is made up of 20 amino acids. These data are taken from a study of CD8 T cells in ankylosing spondylitis. Broader study findings: Disease-linked clones proved CD8+ and comparatively uncommon in peripheral blood. Typical of ankylosing spondylitis blood, it appeared, was a TCR beta motif of fewer than 10 highly homologous variants. It was reported that disease-linked clones were significantly enriched in matched ankylosing spondylitis synovial fluid. Some of these motif variants have turned up before, in reports on reactive arthritis synovial fluid and blood.

Quantitative 5'-RACE with molecular barcodes generated TCR beta libraries. MiXCR was run by TCRdb on the 5' RACE reads, yielding one entry per CDR3 protein. The data contain around 770,000 distinct CDR3 sequences, approximately 10% of them seen just once; the ten biggest clones take up 0.51%. The sample comprised blood, either unsorted or a sorted T cell fraction (not recorded which). The rearrangement joins TRBV4-3 to TRBJ2-1, with D maybe TRBD2 (6 bases). The receptor was isolated from a male donor with ankylosing spondylitis. The CDR3 sequence is CASSQDPPQGLARVYNEQFF. CDR3 bases: TGCGCCAGCAGCCAAGATCCCCCTCAGGGTCTAGCGCGAGTATACAATGAGCAGTTCTTC.